These 19 T cell receptor beta chains were sequenced from one sample in a study of beta chain features in type 1 diabetes. Of the isolated RNA, all was reverse transcribed, and so the sequenced material was expressed TCRB transcripts. TCRdb's copy holds only in-frame clones and misses some; the assay was immunoSEQ multiplex PCR. Seen here are about 620,000 clones, about 16% observed once, and the top ten hold 0.093%. Specimen: naive CD4+ T cells from blood. The source of these receptors is a man younger than 35 in good health.

This clone has only a few counts. The chain recombines TRBV7-6 with TRBJ2-7; 10 bases map to TRBD1. Trimming at V came to 2 bases and at J to 6 bases, leaving 7 bases not matched to a gene. In germline, CDR1 is SGHVS, CDR2 FNYEAQ. There are 15 residues in the CDR3. CDR3 sequence (DNA): TGTGCCAGCAGCTTAAAAGGACAGGGGGTGGGCGAGCAGTACTTC. It yields the protein CASSLKGQGVGEQYF.

This clone was seen more than once but under ten times. The rearrangement joins TRBV5-6 to TRBJ2-3; no clear D gene. Germline V gene sequence: CDR1 SGHDT, CDR2 YYEEEE. The CDR3 extends over 14 amino acids. Trimming pared 4 bases from V and 4 bases from J, leaving 13 bases between. CDR3 loop: CASSPGRFPDTQYF. In DNA form, the CDR3 reads TGTGCCAGCAGCCCCGGTAGGTTTCCAGATACGCAGTATTTT.

As to this clone: Other nucleotide sequences in the sample specify the same CDR3. The J gene is TRBJ1-5, the V gene TRBV10-3; D gene unclear. V shed 3 bases and J shed 4 bases, with 4 bases lying between them. Germline loops: CDR1 ENHRY, CDR2 SYGVKD. This CDR3 comprises 12 residues. The CDR3 DNA follows: TGTGCCATCAGTGACAGTAATCAGCCCCAGCATTTT. Its protein product is CAISDSNQPQHF.

The genes are TRBV6-6 and TRBJ1-1, with D possibly being TRBD1 (5 bases). In germline, CDR1 is MNHNY, CDR2 SVGAGI (reference sequence). CDR3 length: 12 residues. Trimming cost V 6 bases and J 9 bases, with 14 bases left between them. Here the CDR3 reads CASSDRPPQAFF. In DNA, the CDR3 is TGTGCCAGCAGCGACAGACCTCCGCAAGCTTTCTTT.

This clone was detected a few times. This chain connects TRBV28 to TRBJ2-5; tentatively, D is TRBD1 or TRBD2 (5 bases each). CDR1 is MDHEN, CDR2 SYDVKM, per germline. The CDR3 has 16 residues. The germline V and J ends were trimmed by 2 bases and 5 bases, with 18 bases remaining between them. The CDR3 sequence is CASSLPGPRVRETQYF. In DNA form, the CDR3 reads TGTGCCAGCAGTTTACCGGGGCCGCGGGTTAGGGAGACCCAGTACTTC.

This clone was detected only a few times. V is TRBV5-1 and J is TRBJ1-2; the D is unclear. The length of the CDR3 is 13 residues. V gave up 0 bases and J gave up 3 bases, with 6 bases separating them. Germline CDR1 SGHRS, CDR2 YFSETQ. DNA of the CDR3: TGCGCCAGCAGCTTGGAGGGTCACTATGGCTACACCTTC. It is translated as CASSLEGHYGYTF.

This chain joins TRBV2 and TRBJ2-7; D remains ambiguous. From germline, CDR1 is SNHLY and CDR2 FYNNEI. V lost 4 bases and J lost 6, with 7 bases in between. This CDR3 has 11 amino acids. The chain's CDR3 is CASSAGLEQYF. The DNA of the CDR3 is TGTGCCAGCAGTGCAGGCCTCGAGCAGTACTTC.

The chain couples TRBV7-2 to TRBJ2-5, with 11 bases matching TRBD2. Germline lookup yields CDR1 SGHTA and CDR2 FQGNSA. The CDR3 is 19 residues long. Germline trimming cut 5 bases from V and 3 bases from J; bases unmatched to any gene: 17. This chain's CDR3 is CASSPRGPPTSGVKETQYF. As DNA, the CDR3 is TGTGCCAGCAGCCCCAGAGGGCCCCCGACTAGCGGGGTAAAAGAGACCCAGTACTTC. Full variable domain (missing parts from reference TRBV7-2 and TRBJ2-5): GAGVSQSPSNKVTEKGKDVELRCDPISGHTALYWYRQSLGQGLEFLIYFQGNSAPDKSGLPSDRFSAERTGGSVSTLTIQRTQQEDSAVYLCASSPRGPPTSGVKETQYFGPGTRLLVL.

This clone was observed a handful of times. The chain carries TRBV5-1 and TRBJ2-2; 7 nucleotides align to TRBD2. This CDR3 comprises 13 residues. The V segment lost 3 bases and the J segment 7 bases; nucleotides outside the gene matches: 3. Germline V gene sequence: CDR1 SGHRS, CDR2 YFSETQ. The CDR3 DNA follows: TGCGCCAGCAGCTCCGGGGGGAGCGGGGAGCTGTTTTTT. Translating it yields CASSSGGSGELFF.

In this sample, this clone turned up a few times. V and J are TRBV5-1 and TRBJ1-3; D gene ambiguous. Trimming took 0 bases from V and 0 from J, leaving 13 bases between them. The CDR3 totals 17 residues. Germline V gives CDR1 SGHRS, CDR2 YFSETQ. CDR3 nucleotides: TGCGCCAGCAGCTTGGATCCAGGATTGACCTCTGGAAACACCATATATTTT. Translating gives CASSLDPGLTSGNTIYF.

Only a few counts were recorded for this clone. The genes are TRBV15 and TRBJ1-1; D ambiguous. Trimming pared 0 bases from V and 5 bases from J, leaving 13 bases between. CDR1 and CDR2 (germline): LNHNV, YYDKDF (reference sequence). The CDR3 is 15 amino acids. The CDR3, as DNA: TGTGCCACCAGCAGAGATCTTAAGGGCGGGACTGAAGCTTTCTTT. Its translation is CATSRDLKGGTEAFF. The whole variable domain, remainder taken from reference TRBV15 and TRBJ1-1, is DAMVIQNPRYQVTQFGKPVTLSCSQTLNHNVMYWYQQKSSQAPKLLFHYYDKDFNNEADTPDNFQSRRPNTSFCFLDIRSPGLGDTAMYLCATSRDLKGGTEAFFGQGTRLTVV.

There are many counts of this clone. This chain links TRBV23-1 with TRBJ1-4, with D possibly TRBD1 on 5 matching bases. TRBV23-1 is assigned to the ORF class and has an uncertain function. The CDR3 consists of 16 residues. Trimming shortened V by 0 bases and J by 4 bases, and 12 bases separated the two germline ends. This CDR3 is CASSQSCGAFNEKLFF. As DNA, the CDR3 is TGCGCCAGCAGTCAATCCTGCGGGGCGTTTAATGAAAAACTGTTTTTT.

The genes are TRBV25-1 and TRBJ2-5, with D possibly TRBD2 on 7 matching bases. Looked up from germline, CDR1 is MGHDK and CDR2 is SYGVNS. Trimming shortened V by 3 bases and J by 5 bases, and 19 bases separated the two germline ends. This CDR3 region has 16 residues. CDR3 nucleotides: TGTGCCAGCAGTGAGGCGGGGGCGGGCCGGGCGGAGACCCAGTACTTC. This codes for CASSEAGAGRAETQYF.

Only a few counts were recorded for this clone. J is TRBJ2-5 and V is TRBV5-4; D gene uncertain. The germline V and J ends were trimmed by 0 bases and 2 bases, with 11 bases remaining between them. The germline V gene has CDR1 SGHNT and CDR2 YYREEE (reference sequence). The CDR3 has 15 residues. This CDR3 is CASSLEVTVQETQYF. The CDR3, as DNA: TGTGCCAGCAGCTTGGAAGTGACGGTGCAAGAGACCCAGTACTTC.

This clone has a handful of counts. The chain is built from TRBV7-9 and TRBJ1-2; D gene ambiguous. Trimming shortened V by 7 bases and J by 8 bases, and 17 bases separated the two germline ends. CDR3 length equals 13 residues. CDR1 is SEHNR and CDR2 is FQNEAQ in the germline V gene (reference sequence). The CDR3 DNA is TGTGCCAGCACCCCCTTTCGTCGGGCCGGCTACACCTTC. It codes for CASTPFRRAGYTF.

For this clone: The same CDR3 also results from other DNA sequences found in this sample. The chain recombines TRBV7-8 with TRBJ1-1, with no clear D. This CDR3 region has 14 residues. Germline CDR1 and CDR2: SGHVS and FQNEAQ. V was pared by 1 base and J by 1 base, with 7 bases between. The CDR3 is CASSLVAGNTEAFF. For the CDR3, the DNA is TGTGCCAGCAGCTTAGTCGCGGGGAACACTGAAGCTTTCTTT.

The chain joins TRBV7-9 to TRBJ1-1; 8 positions agree with TRBD1. Germline values: CDR1 SEHNR, CDR2 FQNEAQ (reference sequence). V lost 4 bases to trimming and J lost 11 bases; unmatched junction nucleotides: 12. The CDR3 is 14 residues long. The CDR3 protein is CASSYPDRVDPAFF. DNA for the CDR3: TGTGCCAGCAGCTACCCGGACAGGGTGGATCCCGCTTTCTTT.

The V call is TRBV4-3, the J call TRBJ1-2, with 7 bases lining up with TRBD1. The CDR3 has 16 residues. Germline loops: CDR1 LGHNA, CDR2 YSLEER. The V and J ends lost 3 bases and 5 bases, in that order; junction bases with no gene match: 12. CDR3: CASSHKFSGTAYGYTF. The CDR3 nucleotides are TGCGCCAGCAGCCACAAGTTCTCCGGGACAGCTTATGGCTACACCTTC.

The rearrangement links TRBV5-1 to TRBJ2-6; the D is unclear. Germline V lookup: CDR1 SGHRS, CDR2 YFSETQ. The CDR3 contains 14 residues. Between the trimmed V and J ends, which lost 1 base and 5 bases, there was a span of 7 bases. CDR3 loop: CASSLIDRANVLTF. CDR3 sequence (DNA): TGCGCCAGCAGCTTGATTGACAGGGCCAACGTCCTGACTTTC.